Sequencing of this TCR beta chain was carried out in a study of T and B cells in COVID-19 patients. Looking at the study overall: Critical illness requiring mechanical ventilation or extracorporeal membrane oxygenation affected three fifths of the roughly 20 active-infection patients.

Each TRB amplification used 250-500 ng of genomic DNA from blood. Study-level results: Active COVID-19 showed highly clonal TRB repertoires; recovery showed diversity and richness above healthy donors. Sorted SARS-CoV-2-responsive or tetramer+ T cells and CD4+, regulatory and CD8+ subsets were not yet sequenced.

TRB rearrangements were amplified by multiplex PCR with BIOMED2 TRB-A/B primers. A single record per CDR3 protein comes from TCRdb applying MiXCR to the multiplex PCR reads. This sample has over 9,000 distinct CDR3 sequences, with approximately 33% found just once. On this clonotype: Its antigen is still unknown.

The CDR3 is 15 residues long. Germline V CDR1 and CDR2: MNHEY, SMNVEV (reference sequence). V gave up 3 bases and J gave up 0 bases, with 9 bases separating them. The sequence was collected from a human donor who had recovered from COVID-19. The chain carries TRBV27 and TRBJ1-5; D unclear. Sequencing used blood. The CDR3: CASSLSHNSNQPQHF. CDR3 sequence (DNA): TGTGCCAGCAGTTTGTCACACAATAGCAATCAGCCCCAGCATTTT.